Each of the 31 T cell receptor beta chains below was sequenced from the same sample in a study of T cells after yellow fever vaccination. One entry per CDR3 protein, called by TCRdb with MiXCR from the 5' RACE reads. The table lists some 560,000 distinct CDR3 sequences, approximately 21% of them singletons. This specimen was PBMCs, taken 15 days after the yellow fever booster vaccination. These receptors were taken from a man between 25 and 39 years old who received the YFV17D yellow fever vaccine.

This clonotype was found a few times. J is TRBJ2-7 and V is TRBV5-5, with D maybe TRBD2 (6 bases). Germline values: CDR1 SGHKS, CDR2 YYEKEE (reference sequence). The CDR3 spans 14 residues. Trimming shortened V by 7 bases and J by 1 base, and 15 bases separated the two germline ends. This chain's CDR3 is CASSGLQTSYEQYF. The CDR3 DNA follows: TGTGCCAGCTCGGGACTTCAGACGTCCTACGAGCAGTACTTC.

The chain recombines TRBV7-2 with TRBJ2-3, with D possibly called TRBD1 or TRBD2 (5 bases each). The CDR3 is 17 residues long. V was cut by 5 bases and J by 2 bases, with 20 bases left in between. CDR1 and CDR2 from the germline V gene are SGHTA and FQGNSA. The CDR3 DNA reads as TGTGCCAGCAGCCCCCCCAGCCCGGGACCCGACACAGATACGCAGTATTTT. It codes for CASSPPSPGPDTDTQYF.

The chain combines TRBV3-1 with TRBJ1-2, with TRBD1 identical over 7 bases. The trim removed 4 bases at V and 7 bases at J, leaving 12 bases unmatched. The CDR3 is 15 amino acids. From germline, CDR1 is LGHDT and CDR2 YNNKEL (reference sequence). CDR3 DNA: TGTGCCAGCAGCCCTTGGGACAGAGACTATGGTGGCTACACCTTC. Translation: CASSPWDRDYGGYTF.

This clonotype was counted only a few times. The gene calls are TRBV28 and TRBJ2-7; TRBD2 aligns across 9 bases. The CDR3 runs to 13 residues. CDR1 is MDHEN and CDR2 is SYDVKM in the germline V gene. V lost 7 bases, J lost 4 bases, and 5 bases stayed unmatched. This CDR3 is CASKASGTYEQYF. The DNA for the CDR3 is TGTGCCAGCAAGGCTAGCGGGACTTACGAGCAGTACTTC.

In DNA form, the CDR3 reads TGTGCCAGCAGTTTCCAAATGACACCTTCGGCTTTCTTT. Amino acid sequence: CASSFQMTPSAFF. This rearrangement joins TRBV28 to TRBJ1-1; no firm D call. Germline CDR1 is MDHEN and CDR2 is SYDVKM. V dropped 3 bases and J dropped 11 bases, with 16 bases sitting between them. The CDR3 spans 13 residues.

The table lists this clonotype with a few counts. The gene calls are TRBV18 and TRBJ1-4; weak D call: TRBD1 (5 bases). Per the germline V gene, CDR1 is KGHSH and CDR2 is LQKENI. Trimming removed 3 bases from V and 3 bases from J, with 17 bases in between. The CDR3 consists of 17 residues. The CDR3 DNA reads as TGTGCCAGCTCACCCAGAATTCAGGGATCTGCTAATGAAAAACTGTTTTTT. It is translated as CASSPRIQGSANEKLFF.

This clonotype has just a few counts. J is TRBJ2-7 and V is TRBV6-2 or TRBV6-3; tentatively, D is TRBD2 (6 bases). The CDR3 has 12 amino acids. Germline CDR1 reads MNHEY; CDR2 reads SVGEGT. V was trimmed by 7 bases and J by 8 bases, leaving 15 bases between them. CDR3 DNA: TGTGCCAGCACTTGGGACTCCGGCCAGCAGTACTTC. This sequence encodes CASTWDSGQQYF.

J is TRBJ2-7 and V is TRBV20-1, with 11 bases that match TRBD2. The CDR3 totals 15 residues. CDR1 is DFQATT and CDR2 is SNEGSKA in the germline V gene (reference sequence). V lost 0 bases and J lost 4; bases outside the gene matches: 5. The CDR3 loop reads CSARDISGRAYEQYF. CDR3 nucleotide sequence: TGCAGTGCTAGAGATATTAGCGGGAGGGCATACGAGCAGTACTTC.

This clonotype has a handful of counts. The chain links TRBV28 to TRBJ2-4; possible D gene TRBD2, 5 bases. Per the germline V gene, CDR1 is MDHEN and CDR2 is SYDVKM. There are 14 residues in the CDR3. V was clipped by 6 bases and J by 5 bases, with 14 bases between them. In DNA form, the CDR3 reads TGTGCCAGCAGAAACGGAGGAACGGAAAACATTCAGTACTTC. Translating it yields CASRNGGTENIQYF.

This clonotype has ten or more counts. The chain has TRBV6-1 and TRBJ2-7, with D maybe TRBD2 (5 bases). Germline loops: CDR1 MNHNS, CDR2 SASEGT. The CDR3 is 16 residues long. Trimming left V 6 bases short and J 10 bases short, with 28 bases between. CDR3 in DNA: TGTGCCAGCAGACGGGGAGAGGGTTCCCCGGCCATCGAACAGTACTTC. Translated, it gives CASRRGEGSPAIEQYF.

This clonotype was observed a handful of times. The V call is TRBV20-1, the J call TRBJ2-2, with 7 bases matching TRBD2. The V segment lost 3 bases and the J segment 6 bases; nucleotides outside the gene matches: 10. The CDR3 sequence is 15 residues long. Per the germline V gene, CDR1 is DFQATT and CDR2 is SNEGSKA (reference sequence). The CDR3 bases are TGCAGTGCTAGTTCCCGGTCTCTAGCGGCCGGGGAGCTGTTTTTT. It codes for CSASSRSLAAGELFF.

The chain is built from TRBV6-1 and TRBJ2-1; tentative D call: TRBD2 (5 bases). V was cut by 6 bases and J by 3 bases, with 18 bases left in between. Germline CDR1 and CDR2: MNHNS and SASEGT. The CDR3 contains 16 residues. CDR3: CASRPGRPRDYNEQFF. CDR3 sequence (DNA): TGTGCCAGCAGACCTGGACGGCCGAGGGACTACAATGAGCAGTTCTTC.

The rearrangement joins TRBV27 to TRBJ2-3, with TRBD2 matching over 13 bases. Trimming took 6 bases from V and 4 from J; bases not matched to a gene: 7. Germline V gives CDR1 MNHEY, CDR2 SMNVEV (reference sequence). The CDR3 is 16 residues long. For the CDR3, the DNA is TGTGCCAGCAGCTTTTTGGGACTAGCGGGATCAGATACGCAGTATTTT. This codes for CASSFLGLAGSDTQYF.

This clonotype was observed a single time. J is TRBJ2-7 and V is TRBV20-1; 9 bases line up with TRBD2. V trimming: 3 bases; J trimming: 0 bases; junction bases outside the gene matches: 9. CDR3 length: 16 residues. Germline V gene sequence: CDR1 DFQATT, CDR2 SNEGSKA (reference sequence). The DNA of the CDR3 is TGCAGTGCTAGCGACGTGAGGACTAGCGACTCCTACGAGCAGTACTTC. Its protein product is CSASDVRTSDSYEQYF.

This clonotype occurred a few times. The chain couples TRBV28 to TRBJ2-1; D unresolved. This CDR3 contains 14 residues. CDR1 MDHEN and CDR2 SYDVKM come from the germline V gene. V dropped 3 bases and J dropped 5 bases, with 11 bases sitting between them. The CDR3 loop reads CASSLRPLNNEQFF. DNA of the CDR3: TGTGCCAGCAGTTTGAGACCCCTAAACAATGAGCAGTTCTTC.

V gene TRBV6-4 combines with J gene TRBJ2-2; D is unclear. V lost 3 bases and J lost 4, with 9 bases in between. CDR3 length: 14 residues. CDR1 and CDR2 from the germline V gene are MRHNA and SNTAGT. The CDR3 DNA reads TGTGCCAGCAGTGAGGCGGCGCTCACCGGGGAGCTGTTTTTT. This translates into CASSEAALTGELFF.

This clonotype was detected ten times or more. CDR3 DNA sequence: TGTGCCAGCAGCCTTAGACTAGCGGGAGAAGGCGAGCAGTACTTC. It specifies CASSLRLAGEGEQYF. The chain carries TRBV6-2 or TRBV6-3 and TRBJ2-7, with TRBD2 matching over 12 bases. Germline V gene sequence: CDR1 MNHEY, CDR2 SVGEGT. The CDR3 has 15 residues. With 6 bases clipped from V and 6 bases from J, the junction kept 9 bases outside the gene matches.

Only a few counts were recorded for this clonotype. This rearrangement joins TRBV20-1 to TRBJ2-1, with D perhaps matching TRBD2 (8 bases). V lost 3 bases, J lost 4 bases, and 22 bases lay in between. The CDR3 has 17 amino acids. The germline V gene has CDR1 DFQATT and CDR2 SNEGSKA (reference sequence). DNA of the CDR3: TGCAGTGCTAGCGCTGCCGGGGGGGACAGTCAATACAATGAGCAGTTCTTC. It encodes CSASAAGGDSQYNEQFF.

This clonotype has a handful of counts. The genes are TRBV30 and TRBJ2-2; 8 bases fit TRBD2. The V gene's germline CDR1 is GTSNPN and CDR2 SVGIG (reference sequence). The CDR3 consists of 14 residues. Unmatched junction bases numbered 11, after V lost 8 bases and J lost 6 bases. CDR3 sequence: CALTRTSTAGELFF. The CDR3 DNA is TGTGCCCTGACCCGGACTAGCACGGCCGGGGAGCTGTTTTTT. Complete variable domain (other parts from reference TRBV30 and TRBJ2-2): SQTIHQWPATLVQPVGSPLSLECTVEGTSNPNLYWYRQAAGRGLQLLFYSVGIGQISSEVPQNLSASRPQDRQFILSSKKLLLSDSGFYLCALTRTSTAGELFFGEGSRLTVL.

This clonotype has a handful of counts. CDR3 in DNA: TGTGCTAGTGGTTTGATTCGATCCGGGACACTGAGCTCCTACAATGAGCAGTTCTTC. Encoded protein: CASGLIRSGTLSSYNEQFF. The chain combines TRBV12-5 with TRBJ2-1; TRBD1 is a possible D gene (6 bases). The CDR3 covers 19 residues. Trimming left V 2 bases short and J 0 bases short, with 20 bases between. Germline lookup yields CDR1 LGHNT and CDR2 FRNRAP.

The CDR3: CASSPLNLSGEQYF. In nucleotides, the CDR3 is TGTGCCAGCAGCCCCCTGAATCTTTCCGGGGAGCAGTACTTC. The rearrangement links TRBV5-5 to TRBJ2-7; D is unclear. Trimming shortened V by 4 bases and J by 7 bases, and 18 bases separated the two germline ends. This CDR3 is built from 14 residues. Germline assignment: CDR1 SGHKS and CDR2 YYEKEE (reference sequence).

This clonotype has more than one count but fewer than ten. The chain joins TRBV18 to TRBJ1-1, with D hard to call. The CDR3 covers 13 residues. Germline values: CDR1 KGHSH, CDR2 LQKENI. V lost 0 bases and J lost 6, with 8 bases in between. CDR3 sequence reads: CASSPPREPEAFF. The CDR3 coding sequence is TGTGCCAGCTCACCACCGAGGGAACCTGAAGCTTTCTTT.

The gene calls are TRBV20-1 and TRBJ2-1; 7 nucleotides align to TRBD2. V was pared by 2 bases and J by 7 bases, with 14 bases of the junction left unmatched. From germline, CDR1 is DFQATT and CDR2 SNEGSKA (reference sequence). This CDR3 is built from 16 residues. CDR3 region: CSARSHLGRPRNEQFF. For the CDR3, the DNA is TGCAGTGCTAGATCCCATCTCGGGAGGCCCCGGAATGAGCAGTTCTTC.

The CDR3 sequence: CASSLGGGPRVTGELFF. CDR3 DNA: TGCGCCAGCAGCTTGGGTGGCGGACCACGGGTCACCGGGGAGCTGTTTTTT. The V call is TRBV5-1, the J call TRBJ2-2; D is unresolved. The CDR3 contains 17 residues. V lost 0 bases, J lost 4 bases, and 16 bases lay in between. CDR1 is SGHRS, CDR2 YFSETQ, per germline.

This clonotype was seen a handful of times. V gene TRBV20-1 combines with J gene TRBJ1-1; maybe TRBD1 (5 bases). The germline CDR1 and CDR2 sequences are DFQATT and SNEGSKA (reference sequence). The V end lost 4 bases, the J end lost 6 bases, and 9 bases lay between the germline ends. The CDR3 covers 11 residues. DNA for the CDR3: TGCAGTGCTACAGGGCCCCCTGAAGCTTTCTTT. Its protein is CSATGPPEAFF.

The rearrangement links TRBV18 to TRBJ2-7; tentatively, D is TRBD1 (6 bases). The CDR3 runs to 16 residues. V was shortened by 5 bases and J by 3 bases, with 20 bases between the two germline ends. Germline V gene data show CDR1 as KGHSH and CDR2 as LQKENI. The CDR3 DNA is TGTGCCAGCTCAGTGGTTTCTGGGACACCGCGCTACGAGCAGTACTTC. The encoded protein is CASSVVSGTPRYEQYF.

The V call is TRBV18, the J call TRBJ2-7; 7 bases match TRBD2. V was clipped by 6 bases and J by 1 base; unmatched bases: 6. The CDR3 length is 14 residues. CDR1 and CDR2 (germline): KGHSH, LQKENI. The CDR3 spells CASSREVPSYEQYF. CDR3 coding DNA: TGTGCCAGCTCCCGGGAGGTCCCTTCCTACGAGCAGTACTTC.

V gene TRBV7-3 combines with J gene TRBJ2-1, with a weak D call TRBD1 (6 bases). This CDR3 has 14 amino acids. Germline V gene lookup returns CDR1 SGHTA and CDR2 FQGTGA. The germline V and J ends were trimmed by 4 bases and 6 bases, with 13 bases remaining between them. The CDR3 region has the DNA TGTGCCAGCAGCTCCGGGACATTACTCAATGAGCAGTTCTTC. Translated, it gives CASSSGTLLNEQFF.

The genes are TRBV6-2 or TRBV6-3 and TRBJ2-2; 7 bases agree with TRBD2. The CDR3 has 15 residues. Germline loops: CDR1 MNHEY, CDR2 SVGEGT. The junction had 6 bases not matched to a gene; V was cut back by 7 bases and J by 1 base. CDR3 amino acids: CASTSLAENTGELFF. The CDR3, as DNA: TGTGCCAGCACCTCGCTAGCGGAGAACACCGGGGAGCTGTTTTTT.

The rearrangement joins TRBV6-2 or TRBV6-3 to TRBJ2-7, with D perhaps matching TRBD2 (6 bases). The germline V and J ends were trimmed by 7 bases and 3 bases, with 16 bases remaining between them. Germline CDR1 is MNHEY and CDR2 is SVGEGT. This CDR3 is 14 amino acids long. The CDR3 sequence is CASTQTGRNYEQYF. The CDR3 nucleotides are TGTGCCAGCACCCAAACGGGGAGGAACTACGAGCAGTACTTC.

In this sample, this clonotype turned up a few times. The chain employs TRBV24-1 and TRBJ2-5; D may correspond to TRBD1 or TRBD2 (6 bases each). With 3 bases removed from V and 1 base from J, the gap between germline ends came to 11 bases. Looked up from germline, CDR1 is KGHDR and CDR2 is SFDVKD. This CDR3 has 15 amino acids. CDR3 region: CATSDRGTFQETQYF. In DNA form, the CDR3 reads TGTGCCACCAGTGATCGCGGGACATTCCAAGAGACCCAGTACTTC.